This T cell receptor beta chain was obtained from a study of patients and donors after allogeneic stem cell transplantation (dated by TCRdb to the early 2020s). Via the germline V gene (reference sequence), CDR1 is LGHDT and CDR2 YNNKEL. From the cysteine up to the phenylalanine, the CDR3 has a length of 13 residues. Kept here is only the CDR3 DNA, which spans 39 bases and is read in frame from base 1. Deletion took 5 bases off V and 0 bases off J, with a span of 8 bases between the germline ends. Library method: RT-PCR. The listed sequencing device is NextSeq 550. Clones were called with MiXCR by TCRdb after fastp trimmed the public reads at Q25, and only in-frame beta chains were retained. Rows merge per CDR3 protein into single entries with the most common DNA and genes. The sample has roughly 960,000 distinct CDR3 sequences on record, more than 15% of them singletons. The ten top clones hold roughly 6% of the sample.

Remarks on this clonotype: Its antigen is unknown. One base away there is no much larger clone; base qualities are not given.

The rearrangement joined TRBV3-1 to TRBJ2-7; TRBD1 is perhaps the D gene, given 5 matching bases. The sample consisted of blood, either unsorted or a sorted T cell fraction (not recorded which). The receptor was isolated from a human donor who was either an allogeneic HSCT recipient or a stem cell or donor lymphocyte infusion donor (not recorded which). It is not recorded whose cells these are; they may come from a transplant donor. DNA sequence: TGTGCCAGCAGCGCGGACATCTCCTACGAGCAGTACTTC. Translated, it reads CASSADISYEQYF.